The 20 T cell receptor beta chains below were found in one sample sequenced in a study of CD8 T cells in ankylosing spondylitis. Regarding the study as a whole: Seemingly distinctive of ankylosing spondylitis blood was a TCR beta motif formed by eight highly homologous variants.

TCRdb re-called the 5' RACE reads with MiXCR, one entry per CDR3 protein. The sample shows about 500,000 distinct CDR3 sequences, roughly 13% of them seen only once. The antigens of these receptors remain unknown. The sample consisted of blood, either unsorted or a sorted T cell fraction (not recorded which). These receptors were taken from a male donor with ankylosing spondylitis.

This chain uses TRBV20-1 with TRBJ1-1; possibly TRBD1 for D (6 bases). CDR1 and CDR2 (germline): DFQATT, SNEGSKA (reference sequence). CDR3 length: 13 residues. Trimming took off 6 bases at V and 3 bases at J, with 14 bases between the two ends. The CDR3 loop reads CSAPRGRDTEAFF. As DNA, the CDR3 is TGCAGTGCCCCTCGGGGGCGAGACACTGAAGCTTTCTTT.

The table lists this clonotype with many counts. V is TRBV20-1 and J is TRBJ2-2; D is unclear. CDR1 DFQATT and CDR2 SNEGSKA come from the germline V gene (reference sequence). The V and J ends lost 5 bases and 1 base respectively, with 14 bases between them. CDR3 size: 15 residues. CDR3 nucleotides: TGCAGTGCTTTTCCCGGGCCTAAGAACACCGGGGAGCTGTTTTTT. Its translation: CSAFPGPKNTGELFF.

The chain links TRBV27 to TRBJ2-5, with D possibly matching TRBD1 (5 bases). Trimming cost V 4 bases and J 3 bases, with 30 bases left between them. CDR3 length equals 20 residues. Per the germline V gene, CDR1 is MNHEY and CDR2 is SMNVEV (reference sequence). The CDR3 is CASSSYPVPGLYDEEETQYF. In DNA, the CDR3 is TGTGCCAGCAGTTCATACCCTGTTCCAGGGCTTTATGATGAAGAAGAGACCCAGTACTTC.

This clonotype was recorded at least ten times. The CDR3 protein is CSATDSPNYGYTF. CDR3 bases: TGCAGTGCTACGGACAGCCCTAACTATGGCTACACCTTC. V gene TRBV20-1 combines with J gene TRBJ1-2, with a tentative D call TRBD1 (6 bases). This CDR3 has 13 residues. The germline V and J ends were trimmed by 4 bases and 0 bases, with 9 bases remaining between them. Germline loops: CDR1 DFQATT, CDR2 SNEGSKA (reference sequence).

This clonotype was picked up a small number of times. V is TRBV20-1 and J is TRBJ2-3, with TRBD2 matching 7 bases. Germline-derived CDR1 and CDR2 are DFQATT and SNEGSKA (reference sequence). This CDR3 region has 14 residues. V dropped 7 bases and J dropped 2; count of bases not matched to a gene: 9. CDR3 sequence reads: CSVYRDYSTDTQYF. The CDR3 DNA follows: TGCAGTGTCTACCGGGACTACTCCACAGATACGCAGTATTTT.

V gene TRBV7-9 combines with J gene TRBJ2-3; D remains ambiguous. Germline V lookup: CDR1 SEHNR, CDR2 FQNEAQ (reference sequence). The CDR3 has 13 amino acids. Trimming took off 4 bases at V and 5 bases at J, with 10 bases between the two ends. CDR3 protein: CASSYPPGDTQYF. Here the CDR3 DNA reads TGTGCCAGCAGCTACCCCCCGGGAGATACGCAGTATTTT.

This clonotype was observed a handful of times. V is TRBV5-5 and J is TRBJ2-5; TRBD2 might be the D (6 bases). The CDR3 has 14 amino acids. Looked up from germline, CDR1 is SGHKS and CDR2 is YYEKEE (reference sequence). V dropped 3 bases and J dropped 2 bases, with 11 bases sitting between them. DNA of the CDR3: TGTGCCAGCAGCTCGGGACTTCCTCAAGAGACCCAGTACTTC. Its translation is CASSSGLPQETQYF.

This clonotype was found a few times. The chain has TRBV15 and TRBJ2-7, with TRBD2 identical over 7 bases. The germline V gene encodes CDR1 LNHNV and CDR2 YYDKDF (reference sequence). This CDR3 region has 17 residues. V gave up 4 bases and J gave up 1 base; unmatched junction bases: 13. The CDR3 region is CATSKGPRLADSYEQYF. In nucleotides, the CDR3 is TGTGCCACCAGCAAAGGCCCACGGCTAGCGGATTCCTACGAGCAGTACTTC.

This sequence joins TRBV5-1 and TRBJ1-6; no firm D call. The V end was cut by 0 bases, the J end by 8 bases, with 3 bases between. This CDR3 region has 12 residues. Germline CDR1 is SGHRS and CDR2 is YFSETQ. The CDR3 region has the DNA TGCGCCAGCAGCTTGGGATATTCACCCCTCCACTTT. It translates to CASSLGYSPLHF.

This clonotype was recorded a few times. The chain uses TRBV20-1 and TRBJ2-4; D not resolved. The CDR3 spans 11 residues. CDR1 DFQATT and CDR2 SNEGSKA come from the germline V gene (reference sequence). Between the trimmed V and J ends, which lost 5 bases and 5 bases, there was a span of 7 bases. The CDR3 here is CSAFWQNIQYF. CDR3 nucleotides: TGCAGTGCTTTCTGGCAAAACATTCAGTACTTC.

This clonotype has a handful of counts. This sequence joins TRBV20-1 and TRBJ2-5; unclear D gene. The CDR3 length is 12 residues. Germline-derived CDR1 and CDR2 are DFQATT and SNEGSKA (reference sequence). The germline V and J ends were trimmed by 4 bases and 2 bases, with 8 bases remaining between them. CDR3 sequence: CSAIRLQETQYF. CDR3 DNA: TGCAGTGCTATTAGGCTGCAAGAGACCCAGTACTTC.

Ten or more counts support this clonotype. The chain couples TRBV5-5 to TRBJ2-3, with D perhaps matching TRBD1 (6 bases). V was clipped by 4 bases and J by 3 bases, with 18 bases between them. Germline CDR1 and CDR2: SGHKS and YYEKEE (reference sequence). CDR3 length equals 16 residues. For the CDR3, the DNA is TGTGCCAGCAGCCCCCGCACAGGGATATTGACAGATACGCAGTATTTT. Translated, it gives CASSPRTGILTDTQYF.

This clonotype was seen a handful of times. The chain employs TRBV2 and TRBJ1-2, with 8 bases fitting TRBD1. CDR3 size: 14 residues. Losses at the gene ends were 0 bases for V and 8 bases for J; bases not matched to a gene: 5. Germline V gene data show CDR1 as SNHLY and CDR2 as FYNNEI. The CDR3 spells CASSEAPQGAGYTF. The CDR3 DNA reads TGTGCCAGCAGTGAAGCCCCCCAGGGGGCGGGCTACACCTTC.

This clonotype was counted a few times. The chain links TRBV7-2 to TRBJ2-7; tentatively, D is TRBD2 (6 bases). Germline V gives CDR1 SGHTA, CDR2 FQGNSA. CDR3 length: 15 amino acids. Trimming left V 2 bases short and J 0 bases short, with 11 bases between. The CDR3 DNA follows: TGTGCCAGCAGCTTACTAGCGTCTAGCTCCTACGAGCAGTACTTC. Encoded protein: CASSLLASSSYEQYF.

Only a few counts were recorded for this clonotype. The gene calls are TRBV7-2 and TRBJ1-4; 8 nucleotides agree with TRBD1. Germline CDR1 and CDR2: SGHTA and FQGNSA. J lost 0 bases, V lost 5 bases, and 5 bases had no gene match. This CDR3 is built from 16 residues. The CDR3 DNA follows: TGTGCCAGCAGCGCGGACAGGGTTACAACTAATGAAAAACTGTTTTTT. As protein: CASSADRVTTNEKLFF.

The gene calls are TRBV11-3 and TRBJ2-3, with a weak D call TRBD2 (5 bases). The CDR3 extends over 16 amino acids. Looked up from germline, CDR1 is SGHNT and CDR2 is YENEEA. The V and J ends lost 5 bases and 4 bases respectively, with 19 bases between them. CDR3 sequence: CASSRAAHGGADTQYF. The DNA for the CDR3 is TGTGCCAGCAGCCGGGCGGCCCACGGAGGTGCAGATACGCAGTATTTT.

The rearrangement joins TRBV9 to TRBJ2-5; no clear D. CDR1 is SGDLS and CDR2 is YYNGEE in the germline V gene. The CDR3 is 13 residues long. V lost 2 bases and J 2 bases, leaving 7 bases between the germline ends. The CDR3 reads CASSVNPQETQYF. For the CDR3, the DNA is TGTGCCAGCAGCGTTAACCCTCAAGAGACCCAGTACTTC. The whole variable domain, filled in from reference TRBV9 and TRBJ2-5, reads DSGVTQTPKHLITATGQRVTLRCSPRSGDLSVYWYQQSLDQGLQFLIQYYNGEERAKGNILERFSAQQFPDLHSELNLSSLELGDSALYFCASSVNPQETQYFGPGTRLLVL.

Note on this clonotype: Relative to the germline gene, one junction end is altered; a read error may explain this. CDR3 amino acids: CASSLVGNTKAFF. The DNA for the CDR3 is TGCGCCAGCAGCTTGGTGGGGAACACTAAAGCTTTCTTT. The gene calls are TRBV5-1 and TRBJ1-1; the D is unclear. The V gene's germline CDR1 is SGHRS and CDR2 YFSETQ. The CDR3 has 13 amino acids.

Ten or more counts support this clonotype. The gene calls are TRBV12-3 or TRBV12-4 and TRBJ1-4; 7 positions match TRBD1. The V gene end was trimmed by 6 bases and the J gene end by 3 bases; junction bases not matched to a gene: 4. CDR3 size: 14 residues. As DNA, the CDR3 is TGTGCCAGCAGAATACAGGGGTCTAATGAAAAACTGTTTTTT. This translates into CASRIQGSNEKLFF.

This clonotype was seen ten or more times. V usage is TRBV14 and J usage is TRBJ2-2, with D hard to call. Germline assignment: CDR1 SGHDN and CDR2 FVKESK. The CDR3 length is 15 residues. The V end was cut by 5 bases, the J end by 2 bases, with 12 bases between. The CDR3 sequence is CASSLALANTGELFF. In nucleotides, the CDR3 is TGTGCCAGCAGCTTAGCCTTAGCCAACACCGGGGAGCTGTTTTTT.